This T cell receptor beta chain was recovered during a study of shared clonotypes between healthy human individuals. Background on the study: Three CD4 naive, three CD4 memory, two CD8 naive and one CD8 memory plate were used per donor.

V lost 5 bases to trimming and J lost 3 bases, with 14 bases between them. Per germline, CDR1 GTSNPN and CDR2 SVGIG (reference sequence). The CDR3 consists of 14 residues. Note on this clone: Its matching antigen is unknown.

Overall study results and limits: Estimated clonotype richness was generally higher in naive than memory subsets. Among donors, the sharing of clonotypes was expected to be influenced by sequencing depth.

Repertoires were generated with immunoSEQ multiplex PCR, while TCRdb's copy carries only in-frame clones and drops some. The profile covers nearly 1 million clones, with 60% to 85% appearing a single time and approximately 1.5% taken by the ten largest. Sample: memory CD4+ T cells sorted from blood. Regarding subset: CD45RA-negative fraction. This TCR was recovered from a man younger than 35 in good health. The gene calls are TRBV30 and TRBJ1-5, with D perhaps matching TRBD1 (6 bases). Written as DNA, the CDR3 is TGTGCCTGGGCCCTGGGGGCAGACAATCAGCCCCAGCATTTT. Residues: CAWALGADNQPQHF.